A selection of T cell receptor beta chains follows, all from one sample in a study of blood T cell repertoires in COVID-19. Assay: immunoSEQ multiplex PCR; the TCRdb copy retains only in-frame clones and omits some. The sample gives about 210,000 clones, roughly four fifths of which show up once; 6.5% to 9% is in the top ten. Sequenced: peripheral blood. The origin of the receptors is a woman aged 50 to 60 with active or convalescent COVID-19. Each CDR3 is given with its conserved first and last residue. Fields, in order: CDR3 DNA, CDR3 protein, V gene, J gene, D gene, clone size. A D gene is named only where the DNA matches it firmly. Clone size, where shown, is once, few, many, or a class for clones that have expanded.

TGTGCCAGCAGCCCCCGGGGCGGGGGGATGGAGACCCAGTACTTC	CASSPRGGGMETQYF	TRBV4-2	TRBJ2-5	TRBD2	-
TGTGCCAGCAGCTTCGGGGGCGAGCAGTACTTC	CASSFGGEQYF	TRBV7-9	TRBJ2-7	-	once
TGTGCCAGCAGCTCGGACTTTTCCTACGAGCAGTACTTC	CASSSDFSYEQYF	TRBV5-4	TRBJ2-7	-	-
TGTGCCAGTTCGGACAGGGATGAGCAGTTCTTC	CASSDRDEQFF	TRBV12-3/TRBV12-4	TRBJ2-1	TRBD1	-
TGTGCCAGCAGCTTGGGCACAGGGGTAAGGACCGGGGAGCTGTTTTTT	CASSLGTGVRTGELFF	TRBV5-6	TRBJ2-2	TRBD1	-
TGTGCCAGCAGTCTAGACCTACCGGGGGAGACCCAGTACTTC	CASSLDLPGETQYF	TRBV28	TRBJ2-5	-	-
TGTGCCAGCAGTAGGTGGACAGGGACTAATCAGCCCCAGCATTTT	CASSRWTGTNQPQHF	TRBV6-6	TRBJ1-5	TRBD1	-
TGTGCCAGCAGTCCCGACCGAGACTTGATGTTCTTC	CASSPDRDLMFF	TRBV28	TRBJ2-1	-	-
TGTGCCAGTAGCCCGGGACAGGGTGTAGGTCAGCCCCAGCATTTT	CASSPGQGVGQPQHF	TRBV19	TRBJ1-5	TRBD1	-
TGTGCCAGCTCACCTTCGGAGTATCAGCCCCAGCATTTT	CASSPSEYQPQHF	TRBV18	TRBJ1-5	-	few
TGTGCCAGCTCACCCGGGACTAGCGGGAGAGGGGGGTGGGCCAAAAACATTCAGTACTTC	CASSPGTSGRGGWAKNIQYF	TRBV18	TRBJ2-4	TRBD2	-
TGTGCCAGCAGTTTCAGAGTTACTAGAGAGACCCAGTACTTC	CASSFRVTRETQYF	TRBV27	TRBJ2-5	-	-
TGTGCCAGCACGCCAGGGGCCCTTCTATACAATGAGCAGTTCTTC	CASTPGALLYNEQFF	TRBV6-5	TRBJ2-1	-	many